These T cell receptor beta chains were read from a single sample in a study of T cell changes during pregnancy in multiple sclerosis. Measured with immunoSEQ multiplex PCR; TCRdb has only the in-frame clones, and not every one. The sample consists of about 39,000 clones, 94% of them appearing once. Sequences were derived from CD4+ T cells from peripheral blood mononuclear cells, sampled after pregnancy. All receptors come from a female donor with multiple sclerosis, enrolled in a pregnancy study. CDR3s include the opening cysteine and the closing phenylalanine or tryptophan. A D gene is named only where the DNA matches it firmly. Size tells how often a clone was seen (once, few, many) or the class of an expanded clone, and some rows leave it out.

CDR3aa: CASSNPGTYYSPLHF
CDR3nt: TGTGCCAGCAGTAACCCCGGGACTTATTATTCACCCCTCCACTTT
d_gene: .
abundance: .
v_gene: TRBV28
j_gene: TRBJ1-6

CDR3aa: CASSLKGTGAGSEQYF
CDR3nt: TGTGCCAGCAGCTTAAAGGGGACAGGGGCAGGGAGCGAGCAGTACTTC
d_gene: TRBD1
abundance: .
v_gene: TRBV7-9
j_gene: TRBJ2-7

CDR3aa: CASSSTGGTNGEQYF
CDR3nt: TGCGCCAGCAGCTCGACAGGGGGCACCAATGGGGAGCAGTACTTC
d_gene: TRBD1
abundance: .
v_gene: TRBV5-1
j_gene: TRBJ2-7

CDR3aa: CASSIRDRGQAEAFF
CDR3nt: TGTGCCAGCAGCATACGGGACAGGGGTCAGGCTGAAGCTTTCTTT
d_gene: TRBD1
abundance: .
v_gene: TRBV13
j_gene: TRBJ1-1

CDR3aa: CASSGQSVSYEQYF
CDR3nt: TGTGCCAGCAGTGGACAGAGTGTCTCCTACGAGCAGTACTTC
d_gene: .
abundance: .
v_gene: TRBV6-6
j_gene: TRBJ2-7

CDR3aa: CASSQNNQPQHF
CDR3nt: TGTGCCAGTAGTCAGAACAATCAGCCCCAGCATTTT
d_gene: .
abundance: .
v_gene: TRBV19
j_gene: TRBJ1-5

CDR3aa: CASSEGTANYGYTF
CDR3nt: TGTGCCAGCAGTGAAGGAACAGCTAACTATGGCTACACCTTC
d_gene: .
abundance: .
v_gene: TRBV6-1
j_gene: TRBJ1-2

CDR3aa: CASSPQGGRQEDGYTF
CDR3nt: TGTGCCAGCTCACCACAAGGGGGACGACAGGAAGATGGCTACACCTTC
d_gene: .
abundance: .
v_gene: TRBV18
j_gene: TRBJ1-2

CDR3aa: CASRSDRGREDYGYTF
CDR3nt: TGTGCCAGCCGGTCGGACAGGGGGCGTGAAGACTATGGCTACACCTTC
d_gene: TRBD1
abundance: .
v_gene: TRBV2
j_gene: TRBJ1-2

CDR3aa: CASSSTLAGGPPDF
CDR3nt: TGTGCCAGCAGCTCCACACTAGCGGGGGGCCCACCGGACTTC
d_gene: TRBD2
abundance: few
v_gene: TRBV11-3
j_gene: TRBJ2-7

CDR3aa: CASSFPGSYNEQFF
CDR3nt: TGTGCCAGCAGCTTCCCAGGCTCCTACAATGAGCAGTTCTTC
d_gene: .
abundance: .
v_gene: TRBV11-2
j_gene: TRBJ2-1

CDR3aa: CASSLDRRYYGYTF
CDR3nt: TGTGCCAGCAGCTTGGACAGGCGCTACTATGGCTACACCTTC
d_gene: .
abundance: .
v_gene: TRBV5-6
j_gene: TRBJ1-2

CDR3aa: CASSADRAFEKLFF
CDR3nt: TGTGCCAGCAGTGCCGACAGGGCATTTGAAAAACTGTTTTTT
d_gene: TRBD1
abundance: once
v_gene: TRBV2
j_gene: TRBJ1-4

CDR3aa: CASSGQFSNQPQHF
CDR3nt: TGTGCCAGCTCAGGACAGTTTAGCAATCAGCCCCAGCATTTT
d_gene: .
abundance: .
v_gene: TRBV18
j_gene: TRBJ1-5

CDR3aa: CASSRPGQGAGGTDTQYF
CDR3nt: TGTGCCAGCAGCCGCCCGGGACAGGGGGCCGGAGGCACAGATACGCAGTATTTT
d_gene: TRBD1
abundance: .
v_gene: TRBV7-9
j_gene: TRBJ2-3